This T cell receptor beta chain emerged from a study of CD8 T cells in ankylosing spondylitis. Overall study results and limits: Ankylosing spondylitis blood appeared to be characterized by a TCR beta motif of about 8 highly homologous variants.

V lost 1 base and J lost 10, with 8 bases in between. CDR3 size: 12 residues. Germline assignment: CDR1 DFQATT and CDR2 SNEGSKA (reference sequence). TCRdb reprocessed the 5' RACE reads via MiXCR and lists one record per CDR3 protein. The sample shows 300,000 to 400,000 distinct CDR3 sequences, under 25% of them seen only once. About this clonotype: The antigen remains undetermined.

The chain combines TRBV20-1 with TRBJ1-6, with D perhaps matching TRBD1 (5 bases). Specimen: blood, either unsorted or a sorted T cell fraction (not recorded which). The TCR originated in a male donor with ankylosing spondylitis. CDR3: CSARGGASPLHF. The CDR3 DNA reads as TGCAGTGCTAGAGGAGGGGCCTCACCCCTCCACTTT.